This T cell receptor (beta chain) was captured by sequencing in a study of metastatic and nonmetastatic thyroid tumors. General study points: According to reports, the diversity of TCR beta was significantly higher in malignant thyroid tumors than in benign nodules, and this held in both blood and tumor samples.

Germline V gene data show CDR1 as SGHAT and CDR2 as FQNNGV. Trimming cost V 2 bases and J 10 bases; bases outside gene matches: 11. This CDR3 region has 16 residues. A remark on this clone: The antigen is not known.

The entire patient cohort was treatment-naive prior to thyroid surgery. TCRdb reprocessed the PCR reads using MiXCR. The sample yields about 20,000 clones, roughly a quarter seen once. The specimen sequenced was blood. The chain couples TRBV11-2 to TRBJ1-6; 7 nucleotides align to TRBD1. The receptor was derived from a female donor with papillary thyroid cancer or a benign thyroid nodule (not recorded which). Some clones in this sample may be carry-over from other donors' samples. CDR3: CASSLSGGTDFSPLHF. Here the CDR3 DNA reads TGTGCCAGCAGCTTAAGTGGGGGGACAGATTTCTCACCCCTCCACTTT.